This T cell receptor (beta chain) emerged from a study of glioma-infiltrating T cells after dendritic cell vaccination. Findings and limits, study-wide: Few patients contributed both blood and tumor specimens.

About this clone itself: As yet, its antigen is unknown.

The germline CDR1 and CDR2 sequences are LNHDA and SQIVND (reference sequence). The V and J ends lost 3 bases and 6 bases, in that order; junction bases with no gene match: 2. The CDR3 loop spans 14 amino acids. The repertoire was sequenced with immunoSEQ multiplex PCR; TCRdb's copy has only in-frame clones and lacks some. The data hold roughly 90,000 clones, with approximately 84% observed a single time. None of the glioblastoma patients had an isocitrate dehydrogenase mutation. The chain links TRBV19 to TRBJ2-3; 11 nucleotides align to TRBD2. The clonotype was recovered from a human donor with glioblastoma. The material was blood, obtained before dendritic cell vaccination. In DNA, the CDR3 is TGTGCCAGTAGTATGGGGACTAGCGGCGATACGCAGTATTTT. Amino acids: CASSMGTSGDTQYF.